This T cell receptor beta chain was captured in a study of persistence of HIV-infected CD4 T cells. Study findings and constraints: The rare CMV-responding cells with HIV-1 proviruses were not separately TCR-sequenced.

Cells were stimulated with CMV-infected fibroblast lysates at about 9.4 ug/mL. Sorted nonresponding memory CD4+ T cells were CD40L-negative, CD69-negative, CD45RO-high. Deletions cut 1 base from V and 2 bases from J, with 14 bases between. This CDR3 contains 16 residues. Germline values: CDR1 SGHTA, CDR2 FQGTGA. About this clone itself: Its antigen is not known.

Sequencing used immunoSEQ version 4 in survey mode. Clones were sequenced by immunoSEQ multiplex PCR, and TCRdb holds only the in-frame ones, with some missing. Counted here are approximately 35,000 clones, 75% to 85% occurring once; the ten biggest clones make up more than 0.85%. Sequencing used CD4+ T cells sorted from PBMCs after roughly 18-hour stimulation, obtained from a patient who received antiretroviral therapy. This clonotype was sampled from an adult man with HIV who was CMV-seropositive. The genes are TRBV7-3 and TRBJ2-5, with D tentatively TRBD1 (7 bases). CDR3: CASSLSPGGPQETQYF. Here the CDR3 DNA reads TGTGCCAGCAGCTTAAGCCCAGGGGGGCCTCAAGAGACCCAGTACTTC. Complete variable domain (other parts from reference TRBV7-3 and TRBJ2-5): GAGVSQTPSNKVTEKGKYVELRCDPISGHTALYWYRQSLGQGPEFLIYFQGTGAADDSGLPNDRFFAVRPEGSVSTLKIQRTERGDSAVYLCASSLSPGGPQETQYFGPGTRLLVL.